Listed below are T cell receptor beta chains from one sample, sequenced in a study of cytomegalovirus exposure and HLA in healthy donors. The assay was immunoSEQ multiplex PCR, and TCRdb's table has in-frame clones only and misses some. The sample lists roughly 180,000 clones; about four fifths were seen once. Specimen: PBMCs. The receptors shown here come from a young man in good health and CMV-seropositive. Both conserved end residues are part of each CDR3. A D gene is named only where the DNA matches it firmly. Some rows mark clone size as missing; the rest say once, few, many or name a class of expanded clone.

d_call j_call v_call clone_size cdr3_nt cdr3_aa
TRBD1 TRBJ2-6 TRBV4-2 - TGTGCCAGCAGCCAATTCACAGGGGCTGGGGCCAACGTCCTGACTTTC CASSQFTGAGANVLTF
- TRBJ1-6 TRBV2 - TGTGCCAGCAGCTATGAGAGCTCCTATAATTCACCCCTCCACTTT CASSYESSYNSPLHF
TRBD1 TRBJ2-7 TRBV6-5 - TGTGCCAGCAGGCCGGCGACAGGGATTGGGTACGAGCAGTACTTC CASRPATGIGYEQYF
- TRBJ2-1 TRBV6-1 few TGTGCCAGCAGTGAAACCGCGGGCTCCTACAATGAGCAGTTCTTC CASSETAGSYNEQFF
TRBD2 TRBJ2-1 TRBV10-3 - TGTGCCATCAGTGAGTCAGGGAGGGCCATCGATGAGCAGTTCTTC CAISESGRAIDEQFF
- TRBJ2-7 TRBV7-8 - TGTGCCAGCAGCTTGGATGATTGGAGGGTAAGGGCCTACGAGCAGTACTTC CASSLDDWRVRAYEQYF
TRBD1 TRBJ2-5 TRBV30 - TGTGCCTGGACAGGGACAGGGGGCCTCCGAGAGACCCAGTACTTC CAWTGTGGLRETQYF
- TRBJ1-5 TRBV5-4 - TGTGCCAGCAGCTTGAATGGGGACATGAGGACTCAGCCCCAGCATTTT CASSLNGDMRTQPQHF
TRBD1 TRBJ2-4 TRBV6-1 once TGTGCCAGCAGGCGACAGGGGGCGCTGGACATTCAGTACTTC CASRRQGALDIQYF
- TRBJ2-3 TRBV11-3 - TGTGCCAGCAGCTCAGCATTCCAGGGGCGGGCAGATACGCAGTATTTT CASSSAFQGRADTQYF
- TRBJ1-2 TRBV10-3 - TGTGCCATCAGTGAGTCGACTGGGGCGGACCTCTATGGCTACACCTTC CAISESTGADLYGYTF
TRBD2 TRBJ2-5 TRBV11-3 - TGTGCCAGCAGCACAGGGACTAGCGGGAGGGCCGACGAGACCCAGTACTTC CASSTGTSGRADETQYF
TRBD2 TRBJ2-7 TRBV9 - TGTGCCAGCAGCCCCGGAGATGTAGCGGGAGGGGGTAGGAACGAGCAGTACTTC CASSPGDVAGGGRNEQYF
- TRBJ2-5 TRBV28 - TGTGCCAGCGGCCCGACAGGGAGGCAAGAGACCCAGTACTTC CASGPTGRQETQYF
- TRBJ2-7 TRBV5-1 - TGCGCCAGCAGGACTAGTCCCCGGTCGAGGCAGTACTTC CASRTSPRSRQYF
- TRBJ2-4 TRBV5-4 - TGTGCCAGCAGCTTGAAATTATCCAAAAACATTCAGTACTTC CASSLKLSKNIQYF
TRBD2 TRBJ2-7 TRBV11-2 few TGTGCCAGCAGCTCGGGAGGGCTAGCGGGAGCCTGGGTGTACTACGAGCAGTACTTC CASSSGGLAGAWVYYEQYF
TRBD1 TRBJ1-1 TRBV27 - TGTGCCAGCAGCCACGGACAGGGTAACACTGAAGCTTTCTTT CASSHGQGNTEAFF
TRBD2 TRBJ2-2 TRBV4-1 - TGCGCCAGCAGCCAAGATCTCGGCGGGAGGGCCCTTAACACCGGGGAGCTGTTTTTT CASSQDLGGRALNTGELFF
TRBD2 TRBJ2-7 TRBV7-2 - TGTGCCAGCAGCTTGGGGTTAGGGACTAGCCCTTCCTACGAGCAGTACTTC CASSLGLGTSPSYEQYF
- TRBJ2-1 TRBV5-4 - TGTGCCAGCAGCTTGGGGAGGGGTGCCCAAAACAATGAGCAGTTCTTC CASSLGRGAQNNEQFF
TRBD1 TRBJ1-1 TRBV28 few TGTGCCAGCAGTGACCCACGGGACAGGGGGATGACTGAAGCTTTCTTT CASSDPRDRGMTEAFF
- TRBJ1-2 TRBV6-1 - TGTGCCAGCAGTGAAGCTTCAGACAGCCTGGGCTACACCTTC CASSEASDSLGYTF
- TRBJ1-1 TRBV7-3 - TGTGCCAGCAGCTTAATTGCGGGGAACACTGAAGCTTTCTTT CASSLIAGNTEAFF
TRBD2 TRBJ2-2 TRBV6-6 - TGTGCCAGCAGACCCAAGCGGGGGGGCCTCACCGGGGAGCTGTTTTTT CASRPKRGGLTGELFF
TRBD1 TRBJ2-3 TRBV5-4 - TGTGCCAGCAGCTTGGCAGGGGGCCCCCTCACAGATACGCAGTATTTT CASSLAGGPLTDTQYF
TRBD1 TRBJ1-2 TRBV4-2 - TGTGCCAGCAGCCCCAAGACAGGGATCCTCAACTATGGCTACACCTTC CASSPKTGILNYGYTF
- TRBJ1-6 TRBV19 - TGTGCCAGTAGTGACAGCATTAATTCACCCCTCCACTTT CASSDSINSPLHF
- TRBJ1-1 TRBV7-9 - TGTGCCAGCAGCCGGATGCGGGGGAACGCTGAAGCTTTCTTT CASSRMRGNAEAFF
- TRBJ1-6 TRBV5-1 once TGCGCCAGCAGCTTGGCAGGGCTCAATTCACCCCTCCACTTT CASSLAGLNSPLHF
- TRBJ1-1 TRBV4-2 - TGTGCCAGCAGCCAAGTGCCCCCCTCAGGCAGCCTAAGAACAAACACTGAAGCTTTCTTT CASSQVPPSGSLRTNTEAFF
- TRBJ1-1 TRBV6-6 - TGTGCCAGCAGTTATGGGGGCAGGGACACTGAAGCTTTCTTT CASSYGGRDTEAFF
- TRBJ1-4 TRBV19 - TGTGCCAGTTTGGCCCCTGGACTTTCTAATGAAAAACTGTTTTTT CASLAPGLSNEKLFF
- TRBJ2-3 TRBV7-9 once TGTGCCAGCAACACTCAGGGCAGGTTTACCACAGATACGCAGTATTTT CASNTQGRFTTDTQYF
TRBD1 TRBJ1-1 TRBV30 - TGTGCTACGGGACAGGGGGCCACTGAAGCTTTCTTT CATGQGATEAFF
- TRBJ2-7 TRBV18 - TGTGCCAGCTCGCCTAGTGTGGGAGTGGAGTACGAGCAGTACTTC CASSPSVGVEYEQYF
- TRBJ2-2 TRBV2 - TGTGCCAGCAGTCCGGGACAAAACACCGGGGAGCTGTTTTTT CASSPGQNTGELFF
TRBD1 TRBJ1-3 TRBV5-1 - TGCGCCAGCAGCTCACAGGGGATTTCTGGAAACACCATATATTTT CASSSQGISGNTIYF
- TRBJ1-2 TRBV7-9 few TGTGCCAGCAGCTTAGGGGCCCCCAACTATGGCTACACCTTC CASSLGAPNYGYTF
- TRBJ2-1 TRBV10-2 - TGCGCCAGCACCCTACAGGGGCGGGGCGGTGAGCAGTTCTTC CASTLQGRGGEQFF
- TRBJ2-7 TRBV6-1 - TGTGCCAGCCTCGGGGGTTCCTACGAGCAGTACTTC CASLGGSYEQYF
TRBD1 TRBJ2-1 TRBV6-5 few TGTGCCAGCAGTTATGGGCAGGGGGCCTACAATGAGCAGTTCTTC CASSYGQGAYNEQFF
- TRBJ2-7 TRBV5-5 - TGTGCCAGCAGCTTCGAACCCCGGGACATGGGTTCCTACGAGCAGTACTTC CASSFEPRDMGSYEQYF
- TRBJ2-7 TRBV25-1 - TGTGCCAGCAGTGAGCCCGGGATTCCAAACGAGCAGTACTTC CASSEPGIPNEQYF
- TRBJ1-5 TRBV19 - TGTGCCAGTAGTTCGGGGAATTCCGGGCAGCCCCAGCATTTT CASSSGNSGQPQHF